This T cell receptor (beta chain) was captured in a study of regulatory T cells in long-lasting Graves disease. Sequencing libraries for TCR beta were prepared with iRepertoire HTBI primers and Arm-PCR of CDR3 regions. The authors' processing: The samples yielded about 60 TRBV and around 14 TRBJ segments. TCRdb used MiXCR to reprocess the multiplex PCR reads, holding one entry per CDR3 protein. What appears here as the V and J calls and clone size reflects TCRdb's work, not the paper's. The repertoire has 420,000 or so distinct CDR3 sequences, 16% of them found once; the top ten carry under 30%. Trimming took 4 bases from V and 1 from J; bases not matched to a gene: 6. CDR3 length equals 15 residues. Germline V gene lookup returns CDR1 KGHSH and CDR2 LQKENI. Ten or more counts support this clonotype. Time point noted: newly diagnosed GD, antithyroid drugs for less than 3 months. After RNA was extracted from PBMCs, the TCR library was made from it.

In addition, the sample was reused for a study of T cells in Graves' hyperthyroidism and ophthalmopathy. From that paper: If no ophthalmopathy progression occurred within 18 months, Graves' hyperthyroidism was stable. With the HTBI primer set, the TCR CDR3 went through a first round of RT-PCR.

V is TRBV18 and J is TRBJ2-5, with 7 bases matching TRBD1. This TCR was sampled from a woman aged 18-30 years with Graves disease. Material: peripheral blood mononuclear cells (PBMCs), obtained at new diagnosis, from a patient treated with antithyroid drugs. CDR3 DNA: TGTGCCAGCTCACGACCGGGACAGATCCAAGAGACCCAGTACTTC. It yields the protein CASSRPGQIQETQYF.